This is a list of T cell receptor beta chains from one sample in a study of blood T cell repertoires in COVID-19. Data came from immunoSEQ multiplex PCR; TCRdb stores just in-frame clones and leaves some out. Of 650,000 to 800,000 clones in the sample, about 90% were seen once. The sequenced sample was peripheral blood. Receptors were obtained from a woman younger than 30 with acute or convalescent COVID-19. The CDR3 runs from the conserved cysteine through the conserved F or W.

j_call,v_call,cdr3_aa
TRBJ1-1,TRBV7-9,CASSLRQGGNTEAFF
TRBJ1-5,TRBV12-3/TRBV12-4,CASRRGGARPQHF
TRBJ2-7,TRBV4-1,CASSPRVSGAYYEQYF
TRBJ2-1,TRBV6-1,CASSERTSGGASEQFF
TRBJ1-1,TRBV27,CASSPGSTEAFF
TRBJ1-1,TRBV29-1,CSVDPAEAFF
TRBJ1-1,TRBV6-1,CASSHQGDTEAFF
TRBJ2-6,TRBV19,CASSIVLGDRLLPANVLTF
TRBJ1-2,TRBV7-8,CASSLGQYGYTF
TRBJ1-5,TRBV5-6,CASSLGQADNQPQHF
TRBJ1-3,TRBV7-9,CASSLDFSGNTIYF
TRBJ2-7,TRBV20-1,CSASRASGGHSYEQYF
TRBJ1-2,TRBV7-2,CASSPDGTDYGYTF
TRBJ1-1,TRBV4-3,CASSHREGGAEAFF
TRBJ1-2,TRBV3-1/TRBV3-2,CASSQTTNYGYTF
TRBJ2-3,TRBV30,CAQTGTGATDTQYF
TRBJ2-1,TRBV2,CASSRPTGPPEQFF
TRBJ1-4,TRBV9,CASSERGGHEKLFF
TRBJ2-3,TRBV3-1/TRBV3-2,CASSQDLGGSTDTQYF
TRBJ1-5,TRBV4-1,CASSQFFDQPQHF
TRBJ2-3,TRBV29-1,CSVPKGIDTQYF
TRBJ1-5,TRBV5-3,CARSLVGGSVRRNQPQHF
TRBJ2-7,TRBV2,CASSSDRAPSYEQYF
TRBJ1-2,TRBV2,CASSASPGSYGYTF
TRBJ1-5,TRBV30,CAWRDAGFSGQPQHF
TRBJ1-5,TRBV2,CAGGTDSNQPQHF
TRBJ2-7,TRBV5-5,CASSHRDRDRYEQYF
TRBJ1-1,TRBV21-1,CASSKERGLLHTEAFF
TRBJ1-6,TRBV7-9,CASSHTSPTRQGGSPLHF
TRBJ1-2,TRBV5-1,CASSREGQGYYGYTF
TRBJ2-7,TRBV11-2,CASSQAGGNHYEQYF
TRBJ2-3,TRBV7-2,CASSFNRRADTQYF
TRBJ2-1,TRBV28,CASSLYPPGQGWDEQFF
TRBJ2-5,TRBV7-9,CASSLARAQETQYF
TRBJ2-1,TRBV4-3,CASSIAGTSGGGSYNEQFF
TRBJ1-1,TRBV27,CASSLKGGVNTEAFF
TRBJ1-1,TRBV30,CAWRRGGNTEAFF
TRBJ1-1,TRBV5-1,CASSKDRNTEAFF
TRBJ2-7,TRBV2,CASSPGGYEQYF
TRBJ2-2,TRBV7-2,CAGRTGGGNTGELFF
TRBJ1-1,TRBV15,CATSTTATGGEDTEAFF
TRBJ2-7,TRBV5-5,CASSLLAGAEQYF
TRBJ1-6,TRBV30,CACGSSYNSPLHF
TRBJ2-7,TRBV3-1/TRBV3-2,CASSQGGGGAGEQYF
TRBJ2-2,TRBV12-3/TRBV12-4,CASSPDTGELFF
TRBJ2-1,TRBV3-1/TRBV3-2,CASSPMTSGGASEQFF
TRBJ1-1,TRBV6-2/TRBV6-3,CASSYRTGTNTEAFF
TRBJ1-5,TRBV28,CASSLSSGNQPQHF
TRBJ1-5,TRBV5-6,CASSEQGNQPQHF
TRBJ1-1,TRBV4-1,CASSQDPGQRLSAEAFF
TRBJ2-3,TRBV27,CASSLRGSGGADTQYF
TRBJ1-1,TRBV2,CASSELGLKEAFF
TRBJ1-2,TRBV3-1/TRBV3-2,CASSQQGFRGYGYTF
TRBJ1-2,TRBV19,CASSIKRGTFNYGYTF
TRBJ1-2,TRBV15,CATSNGVGGYTF